This T cell receptor beta chain was sequenced in a study of cytomegalovirus exposure and HLA in healthy donors. Study background: Sequencing of some 200 million T cells in an earlier analysis found 100 million or so unique TCR beta sequences.

As concerns this clone: Its matching antigen is unknown.

Vbeta (60) and Jbeta (13) primers were used in the PCR. Source study methods: Among the unique TCR beta chains that a later analysis counted, about 81 million in all, 9.5 million to 12 million were shared. Repertoires were generated with immunoSEQ multiplex PCR, while TCRdb's copy carries only in-frame clones and drops some. V, J and clone size reflect that table, while D and trimming were determined from the DNA. The sample records about 81,000 clones, 75% to 85% being singletons. Points from the study as a whole: Some V segments, including TRBV6-2 and TRBV6-3, were excluded as indistinguishable.

The length of the CDR3 is 15 residues. Germline V gene sequence: CDR1 SEHNR, CDR2 FQNEAQ (reference sequence). With 1 base removed from V and 1 base from J, the gap between germline ends came to 10 bases. The chain employs TRBV7-9 and TRBJ1-2, with unresolved D. The sample was PBMCs. The source is a man aged 50-60 years in good health and CMV-seropositive. CDR3 region: CASSLGTALNYGYTF. The CDR3 coding sequence is TGTGCCAGCAGCTTAGGTACCGCGCTTAACTATGGCTACACCTTC.